This TCR beta chain was identified in a study of cytomegalovirus exposure and HLA in healthy donors. The CDR3 consists of 11 residues. CDR1 is MNHNS and CDR2 is SASEGT in the germline V gene. The V gene lost 3 bases and the J gene lost 8 bases, with 7 bases spanning the gap. The PCR ran on 60 Vbeta and 13 Jbeta primers. Here immunoSEQ multiplex PCR was the method, and the copy in TCRdb shows in-frame clones only, minus some. The sample has 200,000 to 250,000 clones; approximately 82% are singletons. Sequenced input: PBMCs. The clonotype was recovered from a middle-aged woman in good health and CMV-seronegative. The chain links TRBV6-1 to TRBJ1-2; the D is unclear. CDR3 bases: TGTGCCAGCAGTGACCGGTTCGGCTACACCTTC. Translating gives CASSDRFGYTF.